This T cell receptor (beta chain) was sequenced in a study of shared clonotypes between healthy human individuals. Method: immunoSEQ multiplex PCR; TCRdb's copy keeps in-frame clones and lacks some. Seen here are some 2,000,000 clones, around 95% observed once, and the top ten hold over 0.1%. Trimming cost V 7 bases and J 1 base, with 13 bases left between them. The CDR3 has 14 amino acids. Germline V gene sequence: CDR1 LNHDA, CDR2 SQIVND (reference sequence). The TCR sequence derives from a man between 18 and 29 years old in good health. The sample taken for sequencing was naive CD4+ T cells sorted from blood. The subset here: CD45RA+ positively selected. The genes are TRBV19 and TRBJ2-5; tentatively, D is TRBD1 (6 bases). The CDR3 is CASNPGRGQETQYF. CDR3 bases: TGTGCCAGTAATCCAGGCAGGGGCCAAGAGACCCAGTACTTC.